The 3 T cell receptor beta chains given below trace back to one sample, sequenced in a study of identical twins. TCRdb processed the 5' RACE reads anew with MiXCR; each CDR3 protein has one entry. The sample has roughly 690,000 distinct CDR3 sequences; less than 7% are singletons. The specimen was naive T cells sorted from blood. The receptors were gathered from a man between 18 and 29 years old in good health.

This clonotype appeared a few times. The rearrangement joins TRBV5-1 to TRBJ2-4; D gene ambiguous. Per germline, CDR1 SGHRS and CDR2 YFSETQ. The CDR3 is made up of 14 amino acids. Deletions cut 3 bases from V and 5 bases from J, with 12 bases between. CDR3 sequence (DNA): TGCGCCAGCAGCTCCGGGTCGACCGAAAACATTCAGTACTTC. It yields the protein CASSSGSTENIQYF.

The rearrangement links TRBV28 to TRBJ1-2; the D gene is possibly TRBD1 (6 bases). This CDR3 is 15 amino acids long. Trimming shortened V by 2 bases and J by 4 bases, and 14 bases separated the two germline ends. CDR1 and CDR2 from the germline V gene are MDHEN and SYDVKM. CDR3 DNA sequence: TGTGCCAGCAGTTTACTCCGGGGGCGCAGCTATGGCTACACCTTC. This translates into CASSLLRGRSYGYTF.

This clonotype was counted many times. The chain employs TRBV12-3 or TRBV12-4 and TRBJ2-3; D possibly corresponds to TRBD2 (5 bases). There are 14 residues in the CDR3. The V end lost 3 bases, the J end lost 2 bases, and 9 bases lay between the germline ends. DNA of the CDR3: TGTGCCAGCAGTTTCAGGACTTCCACAGATACGCAGTATTTT. It specifies CASSFRTSTDTQYF.